Below, 5 T cell receptor beta chains from the same sample are listed, as sequenced in a study of regulatory T cells in long-lasting Graves disease. The time point here: persistent/refractory GD, antithyroid drugs over 5 years with positive TRAb. From RNA extracted from PBMCs, the TCR library was made. Building the TCR beta libraries relied on iRepertoire HTBI primers, and CDR3 regions underwent Arm-PCR. TCRdb recomputed calls from the multiplex PCR reads with MiXCR, one row per CDR3 protein. This table holds a few hundred thousand distinct CDR3 sequences, around 23% found once. The sample in question was peripheral blood mononuclear cells (PBMCs), obtained when the disease was refractory, from a patient treated with antithyroid drugs. Source of these receptors: a woman between 35 and 50 years old with Graves disease.

The chain couples TRBV6-1 to TRBJ1-3; D ambiguous. Germline lookup yields CDR1 MNHNS and CDR2 SASEGT. V was cut by 3 bases and J by 0 bases, with 18 bases left in between. The CDR3 runs 18 residues. The CDR3 is CASSERSGGKSSGNTIYF. Here the CDR3 DNA reads TGTGCCAGCAGTGAGAGAAGTGGAGGGAAGAGCTCTGGAAACACCATATATTTT.

About this clonotype itself: At one of its ends the junction is not consistent with the germline gene, which may arise from a read error. The gene calls are TRBV7-3 and TRBJ2-7, with D possibly TRBD2 on 5 matching bases. CDR3 length: 13 amino acids. The V gene's germline CDR1 is SGHTA and CDR2 FQGTGA. The CDR3 DNA reads TGTGCCAGCAGCTTAGGGTTAGACTACGAGCGGTACTTC. Amino acid sequence: CASSLGLDYERYF.

This clonotype was seen ten or more times. The chain joins TRBV7-8 to TRBJ2-4; D is uncertain. V was clipped by 4 bases and J by 1 base, with 8 bases between them. Germline V gene sequence: CDR1 SGHVS, CDR2 FQNEAQ. This CDR3 has 14 residues. The CDR3 DNA is TGTGCCAGCAGCTCCCTTGTGGCCAAAAACATTCAGTACTTC. It yields the protein CASSSLVAKNIQYF.

There are a few counts of this clonotype. The rearrangement uses TRBV9 and TRBJ1-6; D may be TRBD1 (5 bases). The CDR3 length is 15 residues. Germline V gene data show CDR1 as SGDLS and CDR2 as YYNGEE. Trimming pared 2 bases from V and 9 bases from J, leaving 15 bases between. This CDR3 reads CASSVSEITGSPLHF. The CDR3 nucleotides read TGTGCCAGCAGCGTTTCCGAGATAACAGGTTCACCCCTCCACTTT.

This clonotype was observed a handful of times. The chain recombines TRBV7-8 with TRBJ2-1, with TRBD2 identical over 9 bases. This CDR3 is built from 15 residues. The V gene's germline CDR1 is SGHVS and CDR2 FQNEAQ. V was pared by 5 bases and J by 13 bases, with 15 bases of the junction left unmatched. CDR3 coding DNA: TGTGCCAGCAGCACCCCGGAAGTTAGCGGGAGCATCCAGTTCTTC. Translated, it gives CASSTPEVSGSIQFF.